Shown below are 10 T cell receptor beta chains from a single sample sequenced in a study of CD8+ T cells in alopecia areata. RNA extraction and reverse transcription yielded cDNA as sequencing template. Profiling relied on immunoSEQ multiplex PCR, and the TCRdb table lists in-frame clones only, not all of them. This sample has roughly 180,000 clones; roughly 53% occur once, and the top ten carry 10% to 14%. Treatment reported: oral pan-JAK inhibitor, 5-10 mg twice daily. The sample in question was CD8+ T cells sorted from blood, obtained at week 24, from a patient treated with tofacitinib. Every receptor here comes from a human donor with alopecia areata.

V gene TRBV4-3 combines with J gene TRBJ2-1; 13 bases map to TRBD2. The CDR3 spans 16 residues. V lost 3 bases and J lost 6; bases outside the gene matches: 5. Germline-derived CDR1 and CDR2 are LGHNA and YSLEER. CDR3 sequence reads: CASSQETSGGTNEQFF. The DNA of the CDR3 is TGCGCCAGCAGCCAGGAGACTAGCGGGGGGACCAATGAGCAGTTCTTC.

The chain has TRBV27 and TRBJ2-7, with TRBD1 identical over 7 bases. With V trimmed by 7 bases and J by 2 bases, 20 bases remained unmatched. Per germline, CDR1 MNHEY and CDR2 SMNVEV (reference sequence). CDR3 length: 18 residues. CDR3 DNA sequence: TGTGCCAGCACCCCAAAAATACGACAGGGTGCGCCTACCTACGAGCAGTACTTC. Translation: CASTPKIRQGAPTYEQYF.

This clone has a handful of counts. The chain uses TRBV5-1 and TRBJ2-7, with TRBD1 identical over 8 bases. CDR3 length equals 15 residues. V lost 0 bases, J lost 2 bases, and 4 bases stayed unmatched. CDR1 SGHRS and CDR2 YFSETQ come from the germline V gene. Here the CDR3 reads CASSLGTGITYEQYF. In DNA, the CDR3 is TGCGCCAGCAGCTTGGGGACAGGGATTACCTACGAGCAGTACTTC.

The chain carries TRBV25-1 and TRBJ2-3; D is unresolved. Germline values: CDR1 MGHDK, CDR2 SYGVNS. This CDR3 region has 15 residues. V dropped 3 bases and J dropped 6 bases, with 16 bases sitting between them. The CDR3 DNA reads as TGTGCCAGCAGTGACAGCAGAGCCCCCGAGGATACGCAGTATTTT. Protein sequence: CASSDSRAPEDTQYF. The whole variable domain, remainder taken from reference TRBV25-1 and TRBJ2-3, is EADIYQTPRYLVIGTGKKITLECSQTMGHDKMYWYQQDPGMELHLIHYSYGVNSTEKGDLSSESTVSRIRTEHFPLTLESARPSHTSQYLCASSDSRAPEDTQYFGPGTRLTVL.

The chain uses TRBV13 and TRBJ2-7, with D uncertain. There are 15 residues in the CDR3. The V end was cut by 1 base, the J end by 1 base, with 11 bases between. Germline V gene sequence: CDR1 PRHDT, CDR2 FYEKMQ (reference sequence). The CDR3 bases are TGTGCCAGCAGCTTAGTATCGGACCGATCCTACGAGCAGTACTTC. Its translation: CASSLVSDRSYEQYF.

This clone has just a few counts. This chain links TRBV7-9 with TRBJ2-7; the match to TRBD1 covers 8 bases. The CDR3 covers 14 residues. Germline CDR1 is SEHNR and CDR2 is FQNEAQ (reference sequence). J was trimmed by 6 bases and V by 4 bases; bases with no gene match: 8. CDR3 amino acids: CASSSGQESSEQYF. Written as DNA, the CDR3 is TGTGCCAGCAGCTCGGGACAGGAAAGCTCCGAGCAGTACTTC.

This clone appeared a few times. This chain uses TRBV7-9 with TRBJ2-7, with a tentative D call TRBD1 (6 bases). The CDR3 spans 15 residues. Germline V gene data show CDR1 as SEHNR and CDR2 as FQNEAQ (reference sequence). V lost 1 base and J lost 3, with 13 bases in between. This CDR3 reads CASSLGDRTYYEQYF. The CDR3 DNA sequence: TGTGCCAGCAGCTTAGGAGACAGGACATACTACGAGCAGTACTTC.

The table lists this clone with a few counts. DNA for the CDR3: TGTGCCAGCAGTTACCAGGGGAAGGTTGGCTACACCTTC. It codes for CASSYQGKVGYTF. The chain employs TRBV6-5 and TRBJ1-2, with D perhaps TRBD1 (6 bases). V gave up 2 bases and J gave up 7 bases, with 11 bases separating them. CDR1 and CDR2 (germline): MNHEY, SVGAGI. The CDR3 covers 13 residues.

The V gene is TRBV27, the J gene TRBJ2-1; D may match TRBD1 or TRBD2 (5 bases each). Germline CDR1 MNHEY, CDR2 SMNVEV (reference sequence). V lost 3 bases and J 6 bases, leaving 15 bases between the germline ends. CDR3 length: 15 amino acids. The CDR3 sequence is CASSFSGTPGNEQFF. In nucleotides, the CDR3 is TGTGCCAGCAGTTTCTCCGGGACCCCGGGCAATGAGCAGTTCTTC.

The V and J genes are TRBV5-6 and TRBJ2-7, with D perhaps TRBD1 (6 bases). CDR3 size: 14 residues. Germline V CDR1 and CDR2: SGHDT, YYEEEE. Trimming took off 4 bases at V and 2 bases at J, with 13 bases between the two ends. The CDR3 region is CASSLRDTTYEQYF. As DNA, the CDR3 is TGTGCCAGCAGCCTCCGGGACACTACCTACGAGCAGTACTTC.